This T cell receptor beta chain was found in a study of Ad26.COV2.S vaccination and SARS-CoV-2 variants. Study summary: Among those in the COV1001 Ad26.COV2.S trial arm was the donor.

Treatment here: over 15 received Ad26.COV2.S at low or high dose, single or two shots; 5 received placebo; per-sample allocation not given. Collection of the samples took place on day 63 after the first injection of vaccine or placebo. The donor was a Boston adult aged 18-55 years. A single count supports this clone. This CDR3 has 12 residues. The V gene lost 7 bases and the J gene lost 6 bases, with 11 bases spanning the gap. The germline V gene has CDR1 SNHLY and CDR2 FYNNEI. Clones were read by immunoSEQ multiplex PCR, and TCRdb kept only the in-frame ones, dropping some. The sample holds 300,000 to 500,000 clones; 88% are singletons and the top ten take approximately 3.7%.

Here the sequenced sample was peripheral blood, taken in a trial of Ad26.COV2.S vaccine versus placebo. This chain links TRBV2 with TRBJ2-3, with D unclear. The TCR comes from a person between 18 and 60 years old who received the Ad26.COV2.S COVID-19 vaccine or a placebo. CDR3 region: CASNLHKDTQYF. The CDR3 coding sequence is TGTGCCAGCAACCTTCATAAGGATACGCAGTATTTT.